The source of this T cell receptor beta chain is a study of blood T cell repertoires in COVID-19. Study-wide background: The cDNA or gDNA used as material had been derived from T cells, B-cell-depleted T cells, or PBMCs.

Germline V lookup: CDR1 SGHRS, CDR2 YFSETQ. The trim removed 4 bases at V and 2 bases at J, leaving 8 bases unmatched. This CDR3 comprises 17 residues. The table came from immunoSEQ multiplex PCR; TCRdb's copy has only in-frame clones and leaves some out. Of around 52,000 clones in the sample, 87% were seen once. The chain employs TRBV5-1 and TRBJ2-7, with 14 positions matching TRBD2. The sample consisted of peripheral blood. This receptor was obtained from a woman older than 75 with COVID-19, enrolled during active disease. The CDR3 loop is CASSKTSGGAQTYEQYF. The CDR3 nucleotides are TGCGCCAGCAGCAAGACTAGCGGGGGGGCTCAGACCTACGAGCAGTACTTC.